This TCR beta chain came from a study of shared clonotypes between healthy human individuals. The overall study: Every donor yielded three CD4 naive, three CD4 memory, two CD8 naive and one CD8 memory plate. General study points: Some naive CD4 clonotypes, 4.5% to 5.5%, turned up in common across a few donors. Naive subsets usually exceeded memory subsets in estimated richness.

The germline V gene has CDR1 GTSNPN and CDR2 SVGIG (reference sequence). The CDR3 is 13 residues long. Positively selected for CCR7, the CD45RO-negative cells used as naive CD8 cells excluded terminally differentiated effector memory CD45RA+ cells. Assay: immunoSEQ multiplex PCR; the TCRdb copy retains only in-frame clones and omits some. The sample includes about 1.9 million clones, around 93% of them seen just once. A note on this clone: Its antigen is as yet unknown.

The rearrangement joins TRBV30 to TRBJ2-5; the match to TRBD2 covers 8 bases. The last part of the DNA fits TRBJ2-7 better; the J call may be wrong. The sequence derives from a young man in good health. Some clones in this sample may be carry-over from other donors' samples. Sequencing was done on a sample of naive CD8+ T cells from PBMCs. CDR3 sequence: CACPGGAIDEQYF. CDR3 DNA sequence: TGTGCCTGCCCCGGGGGGGCCATCGACGAGCAGTACTTC.